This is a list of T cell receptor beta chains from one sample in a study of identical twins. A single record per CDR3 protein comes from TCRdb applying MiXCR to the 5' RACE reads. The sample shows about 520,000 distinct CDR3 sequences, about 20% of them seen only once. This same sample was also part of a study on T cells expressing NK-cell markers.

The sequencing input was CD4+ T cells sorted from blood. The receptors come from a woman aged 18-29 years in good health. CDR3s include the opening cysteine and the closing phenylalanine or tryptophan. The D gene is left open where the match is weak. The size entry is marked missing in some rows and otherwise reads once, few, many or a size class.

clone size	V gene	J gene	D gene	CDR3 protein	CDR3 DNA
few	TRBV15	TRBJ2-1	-	CATSRGWAPSYNEQFF	TGTGCCACCAGCAGAGGGTGGGCTCCGTCCTACAATGAGCAGTTCTTC
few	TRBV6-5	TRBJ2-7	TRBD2	CASSSPSAASGRYEQYF	TGTGCCAGCAGTTCCCCCTCGGCGGCTAGCGGGAGGTACGAGCAGTACTTC
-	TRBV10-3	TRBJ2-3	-	CAISETVGPGYF	TGTGCCATCAGTGAGACTGTGGGGCCGGGTTATTTT
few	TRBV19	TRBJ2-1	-	CASRFRDSDEQFF	TGTGCCAGCAGGTTTAGGGATAGCGATGAGCAGTTCTTC
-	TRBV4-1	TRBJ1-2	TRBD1	CASSRPGTDLYGYTF	TGCGCCAGCAGCCGACCCGGGACAGACCTCTATGGCTACACCTTC
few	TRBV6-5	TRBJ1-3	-	CASSYGRPSGNTIYF	TGTGCCAGCAGTTACGGACGACCGTCAGGGAACACCATATATTTT
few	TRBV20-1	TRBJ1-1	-	CSANGGSNTEAFF	TGCAGTGCCAATGGGGGGAGCAACACTGAAGCTTTCTTT
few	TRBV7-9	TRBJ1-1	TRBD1	CASSPNRGRAFF	TGTGCCAGCAGCCCTAACAGGGGGCGAGCTTTCTTT
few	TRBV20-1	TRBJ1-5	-	CSASQGRDQPQHF	TGCAGTGCTAGTCAGGGTAGGGATCAGCCCCAGCATTTT
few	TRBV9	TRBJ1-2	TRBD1	CASSDGQGSGYTF	TGTGCCAGCAGCGATGGACAGGGTAGTGGCTACACCTTC
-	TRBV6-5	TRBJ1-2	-	CASSSRSSYTF	TGTGCCAGCAGTTCCCGCTCCAGCTACACCTTC
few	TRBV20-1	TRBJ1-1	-	CSARVGGNPMNTEAFF	TGCAGTGCTAGAGTAGGGGGGAACCCCATGAACACTGAAGCTTTCTTT
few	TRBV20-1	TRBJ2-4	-	CSAPLEGVVYF	TGCAGTGCCCCCCTCGAGGGGGTGGTGTACTTC
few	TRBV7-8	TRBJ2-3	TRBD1	CASSLRDRGQTDTQYF	TGTGCCAGCAGCTTAAGGGACAGGGGGCAAACAGATACGCAGTATTTT
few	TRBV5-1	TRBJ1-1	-	CASTPVPDTEAFF	TGCGCCAGCACCCCCGTACCGGACACTGAAGCTTTCTTT
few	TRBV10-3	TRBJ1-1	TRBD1	CAIRGDRGNTEAFF	TGTGCCATCAGGGGGGACAGGGGGAACACTGAAGCTTTCTTT
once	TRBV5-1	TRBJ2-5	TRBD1	CASSWTTTGGGETQYF	TGCGCCAGCAGCTGGACTACTACAGGGGGCGGGGAGACCCAGTACTTC
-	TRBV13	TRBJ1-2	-	CASGQGGISYGYTF	TGTGCCAGCGGTCAAGGAGGGATTAGCTATGGCTACACCTTC
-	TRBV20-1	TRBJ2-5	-	CSAAPLGSGRKETQYF	TGCAGTGCCGCACCCCTTGGGTCAGGGAGGAAGGAGACCCAGTACTTC
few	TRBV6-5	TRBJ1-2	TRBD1	CASSLRQGDNYGYTF	TGTGCCAGCAGTTTGCGACAGGGGGATAACTATGGCTACACCTTC
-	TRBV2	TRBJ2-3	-	CATIPGGRTDTQYF	TGTGCCACTATTCCCGGGGGACGGACAGATACGCAGTATTTT
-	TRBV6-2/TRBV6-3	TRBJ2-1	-	CASSRPVGEQFF	TGTGCCAGCAGCCGCCCCGTCGGGGAGCAGTTCTTC
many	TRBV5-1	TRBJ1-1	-	CASSPSMNTEAFF	TGCGCCAGCAGCCCTTCAATGAACACTGAAGCTTTCTTT
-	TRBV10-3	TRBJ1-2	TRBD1	CAISALQGDYGYTF	TGTGCCATCAGTGCTTTACAGGGGGACTATGGCTACACCTTC
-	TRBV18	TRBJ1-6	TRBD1	CASSSGGDSPLHF	TGTGCCAGCTCATCAGGGGGAGATTCACCCCTCCACTTT
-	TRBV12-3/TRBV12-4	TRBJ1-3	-	CASSFAESGNTIYF	TGTGCCAGCAGTTTCGCGGAGTCTGGAAACACCATATATTTT
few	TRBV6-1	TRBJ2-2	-	CASRTPNTGELFF	TGTGCCAGCAGAACTCCGAACACCGGGGAGCTGTTTTTT
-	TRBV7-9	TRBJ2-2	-	CASSPQGPGELFF	TGTGCCAGCAGTCCTCAGGGACCCGGGGAGCTGTTTTTT
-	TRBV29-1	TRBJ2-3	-	CSVTQADTQYF	TGCAGCGTTACTCAGGCAGATACGCAGTATTTT
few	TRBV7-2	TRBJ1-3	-	CASSPGVQSGNTIYF	TGTGCCAGCAGCCCCGGCGTCCAATCTGGAAACACCATATATTTT
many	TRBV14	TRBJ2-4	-	CASSPVGGVRAKNIQYF	TGTGCCAGCAGCCCCGTCGGAGGGGTTCGGGCCAAAAACATTCAGTACTTC
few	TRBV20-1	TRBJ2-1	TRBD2	CSARRAGGGGEQFF	TGCAGTGCTAGACGGGCGGGAGGCGGCGGAGAGCAGTTCTTC
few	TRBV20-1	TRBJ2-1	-	CSARAQRAYNEQFF	TGCAGTGCTAGGGCTCAGCGGGCTTACAATGAGCAGTTCTTC
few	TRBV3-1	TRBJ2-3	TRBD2	CASSQYGGSTDTQYF	TGTGCCAGCAGCCAATACGGGGGGTCCACAGATACGCAGTATTTT
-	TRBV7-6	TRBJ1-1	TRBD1	CASSATGMNTEAFF	TGTGCCAGCAGCGCGACAGGGATGAACACTGAAGCTTTCTTT
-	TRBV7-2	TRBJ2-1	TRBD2	CASSLYSGTSGRNEQFF	TGTGCCAGCAGCTTATATTCCGGGACTAGCGGGAGGAATGAGCAGTTCTTC
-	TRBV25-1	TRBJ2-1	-	CASSERGSDPSHEQFF	TGTGCCAGCAGTGAAAGAGGCTCGGACCCCTCCCATGAGCAGTTCTTC
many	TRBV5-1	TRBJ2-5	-	CASSLGPGETQYF	TGTGCCAGCAGCTTAGGTCCCGGGGAGACCCAGTACTTC
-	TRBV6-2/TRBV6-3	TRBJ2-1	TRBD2	CASSYVKPGLAGGRSYNEQFF	TGTGCCAGCAGTTACGTCAAACCGGGACTAGCGGGAGGAAGGTCCTACAATGAGCAGTTCTTC
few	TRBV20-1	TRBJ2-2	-	CSASSPGPRNTGELFF	TGCAGTGCTAGTTCACCGGGACCCCGGAACACCGGGGAGCTGTTTTTT
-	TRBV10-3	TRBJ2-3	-	CAISDGATDTQYF	TGTGCCATCAGTGACGGGGCCACAGATACGCAGTATTTT
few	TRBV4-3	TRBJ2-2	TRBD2	CASSQDLAGGPFSGELFF	TGCGCCAGCAGCCAAGATCTAGCGGGAGGGCCTTTTTCCGGGGAGCTGTTTTTT
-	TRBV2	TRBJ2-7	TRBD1	CASSDRDRTYEQYF	TGTGCCAGCAGCGACCGGGACAGAACCTACGAGCAGTACTTC
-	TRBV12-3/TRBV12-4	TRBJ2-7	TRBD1	CASRPSTGGYEQYF	TGTGCCAGCAGACCTAGTACAGGGGGCTACGAGCAGTACTTC
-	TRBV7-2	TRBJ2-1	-	CASSPRGGTGHDEQFF	TGTGCCAGCAGCCCCCGTGGGGGCACTGGTCACGATGAGCAGTTCTTC
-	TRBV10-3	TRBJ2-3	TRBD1	CAISPGQGQVAGYTDTQYF	TGTGCCATCAGCCCGGGACAGGGGCAAGTAGCGGGATACACAGATACGCAGTATTTT
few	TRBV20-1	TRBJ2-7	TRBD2	CSAWGGREQYF	TGCAGTGCTTGGGGGGGGAGGGAGCAGTACTTC
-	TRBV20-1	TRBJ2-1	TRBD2	CSAKPGLAGGRYNEQFF	TGCAGTGCTAAACCGGGACTAGCGGGGGGGCGCTACAATGAGCAGTTCTTC
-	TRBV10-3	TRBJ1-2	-	CAISESPGFHYGYTF	TGTGCCATCAGTGAGTCACCAGGGTTCCACTATGGCTACACCTTC
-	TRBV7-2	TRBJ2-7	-	CASSLSPGFPYEQYF	TGTGCCAGCAGTCTAAGCCCAGGGTTTCCCTACGAGCAGTACTTC